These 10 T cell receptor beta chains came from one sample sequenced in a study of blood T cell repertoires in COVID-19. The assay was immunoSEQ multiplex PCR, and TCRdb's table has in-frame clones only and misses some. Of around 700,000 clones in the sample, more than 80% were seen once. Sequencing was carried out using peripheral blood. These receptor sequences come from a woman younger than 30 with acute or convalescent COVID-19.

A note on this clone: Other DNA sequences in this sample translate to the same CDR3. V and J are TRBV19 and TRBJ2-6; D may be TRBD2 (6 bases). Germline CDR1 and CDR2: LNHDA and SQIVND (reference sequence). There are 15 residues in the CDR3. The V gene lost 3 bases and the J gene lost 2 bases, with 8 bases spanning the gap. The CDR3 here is CASSIWGAGANVLTF. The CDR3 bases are TGTGCCAGTAGTATTTGGGGGGCTGGGGCCAACGTCCTGACTTTC.

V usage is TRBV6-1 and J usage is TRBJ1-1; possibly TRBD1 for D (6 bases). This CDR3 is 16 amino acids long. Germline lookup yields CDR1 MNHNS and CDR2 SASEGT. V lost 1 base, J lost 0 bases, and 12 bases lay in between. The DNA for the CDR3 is TGTGCCAGCAGTGAAGACCAGGGGAGCATGAACACTGAAGCTTTCTTT. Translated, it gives CASSEDQGSMNTEAFF.

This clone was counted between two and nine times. The CDR3 region has the DNA TGTGCCTGGAGTGTAAAGTGGGACAGGGTCCCCTACAATGAGCAGTTCTTC. Translation: CAWSVKWDRVPYNEQFF. The chain links TRBV30 to TRBJ2-1; 9 bases line up with TRBD1. The CDR3 is made up of 17 amino acids. CDR1 and CDR2 from the germline V gene are GTSNPN and SVGIG (reference sequence). V trimming: 0 bases; J trimming: 2 bases; junction bases outside the gene matches: 8.

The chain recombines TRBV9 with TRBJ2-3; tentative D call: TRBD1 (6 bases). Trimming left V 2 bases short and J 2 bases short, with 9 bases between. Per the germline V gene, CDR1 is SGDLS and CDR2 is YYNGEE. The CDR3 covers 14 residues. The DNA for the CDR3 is TGTGCCAGCAGCGTCAGGGGTCTCACAGATACGCAGTATTTT. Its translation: CASSVRGLTDTQYF.

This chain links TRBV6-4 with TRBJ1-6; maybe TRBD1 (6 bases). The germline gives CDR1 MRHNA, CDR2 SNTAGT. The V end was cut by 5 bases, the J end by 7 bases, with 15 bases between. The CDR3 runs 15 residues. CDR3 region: CASSLDRSGNSPLHF. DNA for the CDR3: TGTGCCAGCAGTTTAGACAGGTCGGGGAATTCACCCCTCCACTTT.

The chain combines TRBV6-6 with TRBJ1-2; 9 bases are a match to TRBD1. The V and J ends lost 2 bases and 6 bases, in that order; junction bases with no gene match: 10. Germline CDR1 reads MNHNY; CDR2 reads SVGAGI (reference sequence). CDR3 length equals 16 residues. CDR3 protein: CASSYGTGGLDDGYTF. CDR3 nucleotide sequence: TGTGCCAGCAGTTACGGAACAGGGGGCCTGGATGATGGCTACACCTTC.

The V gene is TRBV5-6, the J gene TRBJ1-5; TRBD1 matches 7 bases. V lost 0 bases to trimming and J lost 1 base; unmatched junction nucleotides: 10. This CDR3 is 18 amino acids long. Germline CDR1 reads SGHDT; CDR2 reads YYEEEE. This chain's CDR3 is CASSLGTDRDGSNQPQHF. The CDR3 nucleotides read TGTGCCAGCAGCTTGGGCACCGACAGGGACGGGAGCAATCAGCCCCAGCATTTT.

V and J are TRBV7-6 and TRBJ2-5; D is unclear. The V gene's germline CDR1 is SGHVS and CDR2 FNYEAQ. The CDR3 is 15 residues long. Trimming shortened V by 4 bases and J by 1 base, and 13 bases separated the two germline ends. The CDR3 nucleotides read TGTGCCAGCAGCTCCCTACTCCCCTTCCAAGAGACCCAGTACTTC. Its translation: CASSSLLPFQETQYF.

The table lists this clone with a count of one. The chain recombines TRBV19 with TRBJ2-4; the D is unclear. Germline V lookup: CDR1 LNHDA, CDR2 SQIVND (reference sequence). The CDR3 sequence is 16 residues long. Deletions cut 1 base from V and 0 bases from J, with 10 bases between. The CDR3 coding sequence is TGTGCCAGTAGTATAGGAGGCCTTCTAGCCAAAAACATTCAGTACTTC. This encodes CASSIGGLLAKNIQYF.

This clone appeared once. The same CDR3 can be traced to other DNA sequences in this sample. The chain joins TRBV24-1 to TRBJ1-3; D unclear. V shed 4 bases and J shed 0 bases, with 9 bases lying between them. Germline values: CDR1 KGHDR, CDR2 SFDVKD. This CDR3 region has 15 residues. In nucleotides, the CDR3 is TGTGCCACCAGTGACCCGGACTCCTCTGGAAACACCATATATTTT. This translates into CATSDPDSSGNTIYF.